This is a list of T cell receptor beta chains from one sample in a study of metastatic and nonmetastatic thyroid tumors. TCRdb re-clonotyped the PCR reads via MiXCR. In the table there are some 55,000 clones, 20% to 25% of which are singletons. Input material: blood. The source of these receptors is a female donor with papillary thyroid cancer or a benign thyroid nodule (not recorded which). Some clones in this sample may be carry-over from other donors' samples. Each CDR3 is given with its conserved first and last residue. Fields, in order: clone size, V gene, D gene, J gene, CDR3 protein, CDR3 DNA. D genes are given only for firm matches. Clone size is stated in some rows and not others, as once, few, many or a class when expanded.

size: many
V: TRBV28
D: TRBD1
J: TRBJ2-7
CDR3: CASSLTGGAEQYF
DNA: TGTGCCAGCAGTTTAACAGGGGGCGCGGAGCAGTACTTC

size: -
V: TRBV28
D: -
J: TRBJ1-1
CDR3: CDSSIGTSVPEAFF
DNA: TGTGACAGCAGTATCGGGACGTCGGTCCCTGAAGCTTTCTTT

size: -
V: TRBV5-1
D: -
J: TRBJ2-6
CDR3: CASSANLRGTLANVLTF
DNA: TGCGCCAGCAGCGCCAACCTGAGGGGTACTTTGGCCAACGTCCTGACTTTC

size: many
V: TRBV2
D: -
J: TRBJ1-1
CDR3: CASKGILNTEAFF
DNA: TGTGCCAGCAAAGGGATACTGAACACTGAAGCTTTCTTT

size: -
V: TRBV5-1
D: -
J: TRBJ1-2
CDR3: CASSPWGTGNYGYTF
DNA: TGCGCCAGCAGCCCCTGGGGGACGGGGAACTATGGCTACACCTTC

size: many
V: TRBV11-1
D: TRBD1
J: TRBJ2-6
CDR3: CASNKGGPGANVLTF
DNA: TGTGCCAGCAATAAAGGGGGCCCGGGGGCCAACGTCCTGACTTTC

size: -
V: TRBV30
D: -
J: TRBJ1-5
CDR3: CVWTSTEGRNQPQHF
DNA: TGTGTCTGGACTAGCACGGAAGGCAGAAATCAGCCCCAGCATTTT

size: -
V: TRBV9
D: -
J: TRBJ2-2
CDR3: CASSAKFAGGELFF
DNA: TGTGCCAGCAGCGCCAAATTCGCGGGCGGGGAGCTGTTTTTT

size: -
V: TRBV24-1
D: -
J: TRBJ2-2
CDR3: CATSERPDGELFF
DNA: TGTGCCACCAGTGAGAGGCCCGACGGGGAGCTGTTTTTT

size: -
V: TRBV27
D: TRBD2
J: TRBJ2-7
CDR3: CASSRIPPGLGVLYEQYF
DNA: TGTGCCAGCAGTCGTATCCCACCGGGACTAGGTGTTCTCTACGAGCAGTACTTC

size: -
V: TRBV2
D: -
J: TRBJ1-4
CDR3: CASSRGGEREKVFF
DNA: TGTGCCAGCAGCCGTGGGGGCGAGAGAGAAAAAGTGTTTTTT

size: -
V: TRBV19
D: -
J: TRBJ1-5
CDR3: CASSRVREQPQNF
DNA: TGTGCCAGTAGTAGAGTTCGGGAACAGCCCCAGAATTTT

size: many
V: TRBV5-1
D: -
J: TRBJ2-2
CDR3: CASSFPPPANTGELFF
DNA: TGCGCCAGCAGCTTTCCGCCCCCCGCGAACACCGGGGAGCTGTTTTTT

size: many
V: TRBV19
D: -
J: TRBJ1-6
CDR3: CASSTVTGAANSPLHF
DNA: TGTGCCAGTAGTACTGTGACCGGGGCAGCTAATTCACCCCTCCACTTT

size: many
V: TRBV5-1
D: -
J: TRBJ2-7
CDR3: CASSLRAYEQYF
DNA: TGCGCCAGCAGCTTGCGGGCCTACGAGCAGTACTTC

size: -
V: TRBV11-2
D: TRBD1
J: TRBJ1-2
CDR3: CASSSGTDGYTF
DNA: TGTGCCAGCAGCTCGGGGACAGATGGCTACACCTTC

size: many
V: TRBV5-1
D: TRBD2
J: TRBJ2-7
CDR3: CASSSTSAKTYEQYF
DNA: TGCGCCAGCTCGAGTACTAGCGCGAAAACCTACGAGCAGTACTTC

size: many
V: TRBV6-2/TRBV6-3
D: -
J: TRBJ2-2
CDR3: CASSYAQGAYTGELFF
DNA: TGTGCCAGCAGTTACGCACAGGGCGCTTACACCGGGGAGCTGTTTTTT

size: -
V: TRBV6-1
D: -
J: TRBJ2-4
CDR3: CASGDRRENIQYF
DNA: TGTGCCAGCGGCGACCGACGGGAAAACATTCAGTACTTC

size: many
V: TRBV20-1
D: -
J: TRBJ1-2
CDR3: CSATSNRYQGHGYTF
DNA: TGCAGTGCTACCTCTAACAGATACCAAGGTCATGGCTACACCTTC

size: many
V: TRBV7-3
D: -
J: TRBJ2-5
CDR3: CASSKGGETQYF
DNA: TGTGCCAGCAGTAAGGGTGGTGAGACCCAGTACTTC

size: -
V: TRBV20-1
D: -
J: TRBJ1-1
CDR3: CSAIVPGAASEAFF
DNA: TGCAGTGCTATAGTCCCAGGGGCAGCCTCTGAAGCTTTCTTT

size: many
V: TRBV5-4
D: -
J: TRBJ2-1
CDR3: CASSLSLTEQFF
DNA: TGTGCCAGCAGCTTGTCTCTGACCGAGCAGTTCTTC